The next 31 T cell receptor beta chains were all read from a single sample in a study of T cells in Graves' hyperthyroidism and ophthalmopathy. The source material, RNA transcripts, was used to amplify TCR beta CDR3 regions. The primer set for the first-round RT-PCR of the TCR CDR3 was HTBI. TCRdb called the multiplex PCR reads again in MiXCR, with one record for every CDR3 protein. This table holds roughly 350,000 distinct CDR3 sequences, roughly 13% found once. Input material: blood. Every receptor here comes from a woman aged 25 to 45 with Graves' hyperthyroidism.

The sample holds many counts of this clonotype. The chain combines TRBV7-3 with TRBJ2-1; a possible D gene is TRBD2 (7 bases). Germline-derived CDR1 and CDR2 are SGHTA and FQGTGA. The CDR3 loop spans 18 amino acids. The V end lost 2 bases, the J end lost 3 bases, and 20 bases lay between the germline ends. The CDR3 bases are TGTGCCAGCAGCTTAGGAGAAGGGGGACGGGAGGACTACAATGAGCAGTTCTTC. It is translated as CASSLGEGGREDYNEQFF.

The chain recombines TRBV5-1 with TRBJ2-4, with 10 bases matching TRBD1. The CDR3 is made up of 15 amino acids. CDR1 is SGHRS and CDR2 is YFSETQ in the germline V gene. V lost 4 bases, J lost 3 bases, and 4 bases stayed unmatched. DNA for the CDR3: TGCGCCAGCAGCGGGACAGGGGCTGGCAAAAACATTCAGTACTTC. It translates to CASSGTGAGKNIQYF. Using reference TRBV5-1 and TRBJ2-4 for the parts outside the CDR3, the full variable domain is KAGVTQTPRYLIKTRGQQVTLSCSPISGHRSVSWYQQTPGQGLQFLFEYFSETQRNKGNFPGRFSGRQFSNSRSEMNVSTLELGDSALYLCASSGTGAGKNIQYFGAGTRLSVL.

This clonotype was found many times. This chain joins TRBV28 and TRBJ2-5; the D is unclear. The germline V and J ends were trimmed by 2 bases and 7 bases, with 11 bases remaining between them. Looked up from germline, CDR1 is MDHEN and CDR2 is SYDVKM. CDR3 length: 13 residues. The CDR3 protein is CASSLPGRVTQYF. CDR3 DNA: TGTGCCAGCAGTTTACCTGGAAGAGTGACCCAGTACTTC.

This clonotype has only a few counts. This rearrangement joins TRBV6-1 to TRBJ2-2; D might be TRBD1 or TRBD2, each matching 6 bases. CDR1 and CDR2 (germline): MNHNS, SASEGT. CDR3 length: 15 amino acids. Deletions cut 8 bases from V and 2 bases from J, with 15 bases between. This chain's CDR3 is CASRGQGSNTGELFF. The CDR3 region has the DNA TGTGCCAGCCGGGGGCAGGGCTCTAACACCGGGGAGCTGTTTTTT.

Many counts were recorded for this clonotype. The chain has TRBV11-2 and TRBJ1-1; D not resolved. V lost 4 bases, J lost 7 bases, and 7 bases lay in between. The CDR3 is 11 amino acids. Germline V gene lookup returns CDR1 SGHAT and CDR2 FQNNGV. The CDR3 is CASSSDGEAFF. The CDR3 DNA is TGTGCCAGCAGCTCGGACGGTGAAGCTTTCTTT.

In this sample, this clonotype turned up many times. The genes are TRBV7-2 and TRBJ2-3; D is possibly TRBD1 (6 bases). The V gene's germline CDR1 is SGHTA and CDR2 FQGNSA. Deletions cut 5 bases from V and 8 bases from J, with 20 bases between. The CDR3 covers 15 residues. The CDR3 loop reads CASSLDFRGLATQYF. The CDR3 DNA sequence: TGTGCCAGCAGCCTGGACTTCAGGGGTTTAGCTACGCAGTATTTT.

The chain is built from TRBV4-2 and TRBJ2-1; 9 bases agree with TRBD2. Trimming took 1 base from V and 9 from J; bases not matched to a gene: 7. Per the germline V gene, CDR1 is LGHNA and CDR2 is YNFKEQ. The CDR3 covers 15 residues. CDR3 nucleotides: TGTGCCAGCAGCCAAGTTGCGGGAGGGCCGGCTGAGCAGTTCTTC. It is translated as CASSQVAGGPAEQFF.

This clonotype was observed many times. The chain uses TRBV15 and TRBJ1-1; D call uncertain. Between the trimmed V and J ends, which lost 1 base and 7 bases, there was a span of 7 bases. CDR3 length: 12 residues. The germline V gene has CDR1 LNHNV and CDR2 YYDKDF (reference sequence). The CDR3 region has the DNA TGTGCCACCAGCAGAGCTGACTTTGAAGCTTTCTTT. This gives the protein CATSRADFEAFF. Combining the CDR3 with reference TRBV15 and TRBJ1-1 gives the whole variable domain DAMVIQNPRYQVTQFGKPVTLSCSQTLNHNVMYWYQQKSSQAPKLLFHYYDKDFNNEADTPDNFQSRRPNTSFCFLDIRSPGLGDTAMYLCATSRADFEAFFGQGTRLTVV.

This clonotype was seen ten or more times. The chain is built from TRBV7-2 and TRBJ2-1, with D maybe TRBD2 (5 bases). The CDR3 has 18 residues. Trimming took off 5 bases at V and 3 bases at J, with 23 bases between the two ends. The V gene's germline CDR1 is SGHTA and CDR2 FQGNSA. The CDR3 region has the DNA TGTGCCAGCAGCGCCAAAACGAGAAGCGGAGTGGACTACAATGAGCAGTTCTTC. This sequence encodes CASSAKTRSGVDYNEQFF.

The sample holds many counts of this clonotype. The chain uses TRBV2 and TRBJ2-3; 8 bases agree with TRBD2. The CDR3 spans 15 residues. The V segment lost 7 bases and the J segment 2 bases; nucleotides outside the gene matches: 8. The V gene's germline CDR1 is SNHLY and CDR2 FYNNEI. The CDR3 spells CASTPLAGNTDTQYF. The CDR3 DNA follows: TGTGCCAGCACCCCTTTAGCGGGGAACACAGATACGCAGTATTTT.

This clonotype was counted ten times or more. V usage is TRBV20-1 and J usage is TRBJ2-3; 10 bases fit TRBD1. Germline values: CDR1 DFQATT, CDR2 SNEGSKA (reference sequence). The CDR3 is 17 amino acids. After removal of 3 bases from V and 3 bases from J, the junction contained 12 bases not matched to a gene. This chain's CDR3 is CSAREVSTGGYTDTQYF. CDR3 coding DNA: TGCAGTGCTAGGGAGGTTTCGACAGGGGGCTATACAGATACGCAGTATTTT.

The gene calls are TRBV19 and TRBJ2-6; D is unresolved. Germline CDR1 is LNHDA and CDR2 is SQIVND (reference sequence). The CDR3 totals 15 residues. The V gene lost 5 bases and the J gene lost 1 base, with 9 bases spanning the gap. The CDR3 is CASSFRGSGANVLTF. The CDR3 DNA follows: TGTGCCAGTAGTTTCCGAGGTTCTGGGGCCAACGTCCTGACTTTC.

Ten or more counts support this clonotype. The chain's CDR3 is CASCTSGWTYNEQFF. In nucleotides, the CDR3 is TGTGCCAGCTGCACTAGCGGGTGGACCTACAATGAGCAGTTCTTC. The rearrangement uses TRBV6-1 and TRBJ2-1, with 9 bases fitting TRBD2. The CDR3 spans 15 residues. Germline V gene sequence: CDR1 MNHNS, CDR2 SASEGT. After removal of 8 bases from V and 2 bases from J, the junction contained 7 bases not matched to a gene.

This clonotype was detected a few times. The V and J genes are TRBV2 and TRBJ2-1; 7 bases match TRBD2. Germline values: CDR1 SNHLY, CDR2 FYNNEI. The CDR3 is made up of 16 amino acids. V trimming: 7 bases; J trimming: 1 base; junction bases outside the gene matches: 10. CDR3 sequence reads: CASTARSSGSYNEQFF. The CDR3 coding sequence is TGTGCCAGCACTGCAAGGTCTAGCGGATCCTACAATGAGCAGTTCTTC.

The J gene is TRBJ2-5, the V gene TRBV20-1; possibly TRBD2 for D (6 bases). The CDR3 runs 13 residues. CDR1 is DFQATT, CDR2 SNEGSKA, per germline (reference sequence). The V and J ends lost 6 bases and 2 bases respectively, with 13 bases between them. CDR3 loop: CSAEMREQETQYF. In DNA form, the CDR3 reads TGCAGTGCCGAGATGCGGGAACAAGAGACCCAGTACTTC.

At least ten counts were recorded for this clonotype. The chain uses TRBV30 and TRBJ2-2; 10 bases align to TRBD2. Germline CDR1 GTSNPN, CDR2 SVGIG (reference sequence). The ends lost 4 bases at V and 0 bases at J; junction bases unmatched: 8. The CDR3 has 17 amino acids. CDR3 region: CAWISGRASANTGELFF. The CDR3 DNA is TGTGCCTGGATAAGCGGGAGGGCTTCCGCGAACACCGGGGAGCTGTTTTTT.

The J gene is TRBJ2-7, the V gene TRBV28, with D uncertain. This CDR3 is built from 13 residues. In germline, CDR1 is MDHEN, CDR2 SYDVKM. V was shortened by 3 bases and J by 4 bases, with 10 bases between the two germline ends. The CDR3 reads CASSLSNPYEQYF. CDR3 nucleotide sequence: TGTGCCAGCAGTTTGTCCAATCCGTACGAGCAGTACTTC. The entire variable domain, with the rest obtained from reference TRBV28 and TRBJ2-7, is as follows: DVKVTQSSRYLVKRTGEKVFLECVQDMDHENMFWYRQDPGLGLRLIYFSYDVKMKEKGDIPEGYSVSREKKERFSLILESASTNQTSMYLCASSLSNPYEQYFGPGTRLTVT.

A few counts support this clonotype. V gene TRBV7-9 combines with J gene TRBJ1-1; D is unclear. The V end lost 1 base, the J end lost 12 bases, and 18 bases lay between the germline ends. Germline lookup yields CDR1 SEHNR and CDR2 FQNEAQ (reference sequence). The CDR3 extends over 14 amino acids. For the CDR3, the DNA is TGTGCCAGCAGCTTAGACCTGGCCGTAGGACTAACTTTCTTT. The encoded protein is CASSLDLAVGLTFF.

The chain carries TRBV6-9 and TRBJ2-1; 9 positions agree with TRBD2. The CDR3 has 15 residues. The J segment lost 8 bases and the V segment lost 3 bases, leaving 8 bases of the junction unmatched. In germline, CDR1 is MNHGY, CDR2 SVAAGI. The CDR3 here is CASSYGREGLDEQFF. The DNA for the CDR3 is TGTGCCAGCAGTTACGGGCGGGAGGGCCTGGATGAGCAGTTCTTC.

The J gene is TRBJ2-6, the V gene TRBV29-1; D is tentatively TRBD1 or TRBD2 (5 bases each). CDR1 is SQVTM and CDR2 is ANQGSEA in the germline V gene. With 4 bases removed from V and 1 base from J, the gap between germline ends came to 8 bases. There are 14 residues in the CDR3. The CDR3 nucleotides read TGCAGCGTTGCAGAGGGGTCTGGGGCCAACGTCCTGACTTTC. This encodes CSVAEGSGANVLTF.

In its sample, this clonotype was seen a few times. The chain carries TRBV20-1 and TRBJ2-3; 7 nucleotides align to TRBD2. Germline V gives CDR1 DFQATT, CDR2 SNEGSKA (reference sequence). The CDR3 has 13 amino acids. V shed 5 bases and J 11 bases; nucleotides not matched to a gene: 13. The CDR3 protein is CSAGRERGPGQYF. The CDR3 DNA is TGCAGTGCTGGGCGGGAGAGGGGCCCAGGGCAGTATTTT.

The sample holds many counts of this clonotype. The gene calls are TRBV9 and TRBJ2-3; no reliable D call. This CDR3 is built from 16 residues. The V and J ends lost 0 bases and 0 bases respectively, with 11 bases between them. Per the germline V gene, CDR1 is SGDLS and CDR2 is YYNGEE. CDR3 DNA: TGTGCCAGCAGCGTAGGGTCGATAGGGAGCACAGATACGCAGTATTTT. Translating gives CASSVGSIGSTDTQYF.

This clonotype was detected ten times or more. This sequence joins TRBV3-1 and TRBJ2-1; D is ambiguous. CDR1 and CDR2 (germline): LGHDT, YNNKEL (reference sequence). V lost 2 bases to trimming and J lost 4 bases, with 12 bases between them. This CDR3 is 15 amino acids long. The CDR3 protein is CASSQNPDGYNEQFF. For the CDR3, the DNA is TGTGCCAGCAGCCAAAACCCCGACGGATACAATGAGCAGTTCTTC.

The table lists this clonotype with a few counts. A much larger clone is a single base away; this may be a read error. This sequence joins TRBV28 and TRBJ1-1; D ambiguous. V lost 2 bases and J 10 bases, leaving 14 bases between the germline ends. Germline V gene lookup returns CDR1 MDHEN and CDR2 SYDVKM. The CDR3 is 13 amino acids. In DNA, the CDR3 is TGTGCCAGCAGTTTACTGGGAACAGCTGGAGCTTTCTTT. Translated: CASSLLGTAGAFF.

This clonotype was detected ten times or more. The chain links TRBV30 to TRBJ1-1, with D tentatively TRBD1 (5 bases). There are 12 residues in the CDR3. Trimming stripped 3 bases from V and 3 bases from J, with 8 bases between. Looked up from germline, CDR1 is GTSNPN and CDR2 is SVGIG (reference sequence). The CDR3 nucleotides are TGTGCCTGGAGCCCACAGGACACTGAAGCTTTCTTT. It yields the protein CAWSPQDTEAFF.

This clonotype was seen many times. This chain uses TRBV6-1 with TRBJ1-2, with a weak D call TRBD1 (5 bases). The CDR3 is 12 residues long. V dropped 7 bases and J dropped 2 bases, with 8 bases sitting between them. The germline V gene encodes CDR1 MNHNS and CDR2 SASEGT. The CDR3 reads CASTGPNYGYTF. The DNA for the CDR3 is TGTGCCAGCACAGGGCCCAACTATGGCTACACCTTC.

This clonotype came up many times. This rearrangement joins TRBV2 to TRBJ2-1; maybe TRBD2 (5 bases). Germline V lookup: CDR1 SNHLY, CDR2 FYNNEI. CDR3 length equals 15 residues. Deletions cut 3 bases from V and 0 bases from J, with 9 bases between. CDR3 residues: CASSDSGSSYNEQFF. The CDR3 bases are TGTGCCAGCAGTGACAGCGGTAGCTCCTACAATGAGCAGTTCTTC.

This clonotype was recorded at least ten times. V usage is TRBV28 and J usage is TRBJ1-5; D may be TRBD1 (5 bases). Per germline, CDR1 MDHEN and CDR2 SYDVKM. The CDR3 is made up of 14 amino acids. V lost 8 bases to trimming and J lost 6 bases, with 17 bases between them. DNA of the CDR3: TGTGCCAGCGGATTGACAGCCGATTCTCAGCCCCAGCATTTT. It translates to CASGLTADSQPQHF.

For the CDR3, the DNA is TGTGCCAGTAGTATACAGGGTTATCAGCCCCAGCATTTT. Residues: CASSIQGYQPQHF. The V call is TRBV19, the J call TRBJ1-5; possible D gene TRBD1, 5 bases. CDR1 is LNHDA and CDR2 is SQIVND in the germline V gene (reference sequence). This CDR3 contains 13 residues. Trimming took 2 bases from V and 5 from J, leaving 7 bases between them.

This clonotype was detected a few times. The V call is TRBV18, the J call TRBJ2-3; D might be TRBD2 (5 bases). CDR1 and CDR2 (germline): KGHSH, LQKENI. V lost 6 bases and J 2 bases, leaving 12 bases between the germline ends. This CDR3 has 14 residues. The CDR3 nucleotides read TGTGCCAGCTCGTATCTAGCTCTCACAGATACGCAGTATTTT. Translating it yields CASSYLALTDTQYF.

At least ten counts were recorded for this clonotype. The chain carries TRBV11-2 and TRBJ2-1; a possible D gene is TRBD2 (5 bases). The CDR3 covers 14 residues. Per the germline V gene, CDR1 is SGHAT and CDR2 is FQNNGV. Trimming removed 5 bases at V and 5 bases at J, with 13 bases between. DNA for the CDR3: TGTGCCAGCAGCCAAAATAGCGTCCACAATGAGCAGTTCTTC. Its protein product is CASSQNSVHNEQFF.